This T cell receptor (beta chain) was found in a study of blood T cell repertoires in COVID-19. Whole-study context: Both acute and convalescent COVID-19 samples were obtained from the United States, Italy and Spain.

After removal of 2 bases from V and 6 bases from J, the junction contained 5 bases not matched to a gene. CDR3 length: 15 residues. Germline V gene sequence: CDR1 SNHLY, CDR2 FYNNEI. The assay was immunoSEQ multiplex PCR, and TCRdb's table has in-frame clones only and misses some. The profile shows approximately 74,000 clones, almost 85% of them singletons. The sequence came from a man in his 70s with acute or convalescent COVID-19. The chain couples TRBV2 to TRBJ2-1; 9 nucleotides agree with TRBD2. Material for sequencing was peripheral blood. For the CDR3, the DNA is TGTGCCAGCAGTGAACTAGCGGGAATGGGCAATGAGCAGTTCTTC. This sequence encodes CASSELAGMGNEQFF.